A single sample is the source of the 4 T cell receptor beta chains below, sequenced in a study of T cell clones after liver transplantation. Assay used: immunoSEQ multiplex PCR; TCRdb lists only in-frame clones, some missing. There are some 120,000 clones in the sample; approximately 90% occur only once, and approximately 0.78% lies in the top ten. The sequencing here drew on CD4+ T cells from blood, taken 12 months after liver transplant. The receptors come from a human patient who received a liver transplant. Some T cells may be transferred from the graft donor.

This clone has just one count. The chain carries TRBV2 and TRBJ1-5, with TRBD1 identical over 7 bases. Germline CDR1 SNHLY, CDR2 FYNNEI. The CDR3 totals 15 residues. V lost 6 bases to trimming and J lost 2 bases; unmatched junction nucleotides: 7. CDR3 loop: CASRQGQLGNQPQHF. CDR3 sequence (DNA): TGTGCCAGCAGGCAGGGACAGTTGGGCAATCAGCCCCAGCATTTT.

This chain connects TRBV30 to TRBJ2-2; D is possibly TRBD2 (6 bases). Germline lookup yields CDR1 GTSNPN and CDR2 SVGIG (reference sequence). CDR3 length: 15 amino acids. Trimming cost V 5 bases and J 2 bases, with 15 bases left between them. The CDR3 reads CAWGRGISNTGELFF. The DNA for the CDR3 is TGTGCCTGGGGCCGGGGGATTAGTAACACCGGGGAGCTGTTTTTT.

This chain joins TRBV5-4 and TRBJ2-7, with D perhaps TRBD2 (6 bases). CDR1 and CDR2 (germline): SGHNT, YYREEE (reference sequence). The CDR3 sequence is 15 residues long. Trimming shortened V by 4 bases and J by 1 base, and 15 bases separated the two germline ends. CDR3 residues: CASSGEDGGSYEQYF. For the CDR3, the DNA is TGTGCCAGCAGCGGAGAGGACGGGGGATCCTACGAGCAGTACTTC.

This clone was seen a single time. V usage is TRBV18 and J usage is TRBJ2-1; the match to TRBD2 covers 8 bases. Germline trimming cut 4 bases from V and 1 base from J; bases unmatched to any gene: 3. The CDR3 extends over 15 amino acids. Germline loops: CDR1 KGHSH, CDR2 LQKENI. The CDR3 DNA reads as TGTGCCAGCTCACTCAGCGGGAGTTCCTACAATGAGCAGTTCTTC. It translates to CASSLSGSSYNEQFF.